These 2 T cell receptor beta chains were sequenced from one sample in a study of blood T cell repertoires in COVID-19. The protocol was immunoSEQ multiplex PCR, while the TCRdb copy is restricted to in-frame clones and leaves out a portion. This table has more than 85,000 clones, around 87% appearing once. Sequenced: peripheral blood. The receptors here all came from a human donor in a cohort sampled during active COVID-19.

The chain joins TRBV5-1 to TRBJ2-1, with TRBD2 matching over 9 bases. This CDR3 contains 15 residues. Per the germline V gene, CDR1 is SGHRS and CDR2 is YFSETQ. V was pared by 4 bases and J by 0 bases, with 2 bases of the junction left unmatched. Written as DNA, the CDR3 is TGCGCCAGCAGCGTTAGCGGGAGCTCCTACAATGAGCAGTTCTTC. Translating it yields CASSVSGSSYNEQFF.

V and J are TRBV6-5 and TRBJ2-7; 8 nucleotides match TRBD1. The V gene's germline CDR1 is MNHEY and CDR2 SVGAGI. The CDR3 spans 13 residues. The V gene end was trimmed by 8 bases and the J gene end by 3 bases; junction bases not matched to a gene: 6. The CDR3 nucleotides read TGTGCCAGCGTCCGGACAGGGAACTACGAGCAGTACTTC. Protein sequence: CASVRTGNYEQYF.